This T cell receptor (beta chain) came from a study of T cell clonality in common variable immunodeficiency. V lost 1 base and J lost 0, with 7 bases in between. The germline gives CDR1 SGHRS, CDR2 YFSETQ. The CDR3 is 15 amino acids. Regarding the study as a whole: CVID patient heterogeneity limited repertoire-clinical complication correlations. CVID subjects showed higher TCRbeta clonality than healthy controls.

This clone was seen repeatedly, ten times or more. The antigen is undetermined. Read data end 3 residues before the CDR3 end; the end is taken from the germline J gene. This table comes from immunoSEQ multiplex PCR, and its TCRdb copy is limited to in-frame clones, with some not included. The sample shows about 35,000 clones, none of them appearing just once. Material: peripheral blood mononuclear cells. The TCR originated in a person between 18 and 70 years old in good health. The rearrangement links TRBV5-1 to TRBJ2-2; no firm D call. CDR3: CASSLRLTNTGELFF. The sequenced CDR3 bases are TGCGCCAGCAGCTTGAGACTGACGAACACCGGGGAG.